Below, 16 T cell receptor beta chains from the same sample are listed, as sequenced in a study of identical twins. MiXCR, applied by TCRdb to the 5' RACE reads, yields one record per CDR3 protein. The table lists about 1.7 million distinct CDR3 sequences, about 30% of them singletons. Sequencing input: cord blood. Receptors originate from a newborn girl in good health.

The chain has TRBV4-1 and TRBJ2-7, with D perhaps matching TRBD1 (5 bases). This CDR3 has 12 amino acids. Trimming cost V 0 bases and J 11 bases, with 11 bases left between them. Looked up from germline, CDR1 is MGHRA and CDR2 is YSYEKL. Here the CDR3 DNA reads TGCGCCAGCAGCCAAGATGGTACCAGGGAGTACTTC. Its protein product is CASSQDGTREYF.

This rearrangement joins TRBV6-6 to TRBJ1-6; 8 bases line up with TRBD1. This CDR3 has 16 residues. CDR1 MNHNY and CDR2 SVGAGI come from the germline V gene (reference sequence). The V gene end was trimmed by 2 bases and the J gene end by 3 bases; junction bases not matched to a gene: 3. The CDR3 here is CASSYPGTGYNSPLHF. The CDR3 bases are TGTGCCAGCAGTTACCCAGGGACAGGCTATAATTCACCCCTCCACTTT.

This clonotype was counted between two and nine times. V is TRBV2 and J is TRBJ2-1, with 8 bases lining up with TRBD2. Germline loops: CDR1 SNHLY, CDR2 FYNNEI. The junction had 8 bases not matched to a gene; V was cut back by 4 bases and J by 6 bases. CDR3 length: 15 residues. Here the CDR3 reads CASSVGRGGLNEQFF. CDR3 in DNA: TGTGCCAGCAGTGTCGGACGGGGGGGGCTCAATGAGCAGTTCTTC.

This chain uses TRBV20-1 with TRBJ1-4; the D gene is possibly TRBD1 (5 bases). Germline V gene sequence: CDR1 DFQATT, CDR2 SNEGSKA (reference sequence). CDR3 size: 14 residues. V lost 3 bases, J lost 3 bases, and 11 bases lay in between. The CDR3 bases are TGCAGTGCTAGGTCCAGGGCGGCTAATGAAAAACTGTTTTTT. It codes for CSARSRAANEKLFF.

The genes are TRBV6-6 and TRBJ1-3, with no clear D. Germline V CDR1 and CDR2: MNHNY, SVGAGI (reference sequence). The CDR3 has 16 amino acids. The V end lost 0 bases, the J end lost 3 bases, and 12 bases lay between the germline ends. CDR3 bases: TGTGCCAGCAGTTACTCCCAAGTTGGCCGTGGAAACACCATATATTTT. Protein product: CASSYSQVGRGNTIYF.

This chain joins TRBV11-2 and TRBJ2-1; the D gene could be TRBD1 or TRBD2 (6 bases each). V shed 1 base and J shed 5 bases, with 12 bases lying between them. The CDR3 loop spans 15 amino acids. Germline lookup yields CDR1 SGHAT and CDR2 FQNNGV. The CDR3, as DNA: TGTGCCAGCAGCTTAGTAGTAGGGGGGAACAATGAGCAGTTCTTC. Translation: CASSLVVGGNNEQFF.

The J gene is TRBJ1-2, the V gene TRBV6-1, with D unresolved. Trimming left V 7 bases short and J 8 bases short, with 14 bases between. Germline CDR1 is MNHNS and CDR2 is SASEGT. This CDR3 comprises 12 residues. The CDR3 reads CASTGRLKGYTF. CDR3 bases: TGTGCCAGCACAGGCAGGCTTAAGGGCTACACCTTC.

The V gene is TRBV21-1, the J gene TRBJ2-7; no DNA check was done on the table's D call, TRBD2. TRBV21-1 is reported as a pseudogene. The CDR3 runs 14 residues. The CDR3 reads CASSKDLAPYGQYF. The CDR3 bases are TGTGCCAGCAGCAAAGATTTGGCCCCCTACGGGCAGTACTTC.

The rearrangement joins TRBV20-1 to TRBJ2-7; the match to TRBD1 covers 9 bases. Germline V CDR1 and CDR2: DFQATT, SNEGSKA (reference sequence). J lost 5 bases, V lost 0 bases, and 5 bases had no gene match. This CDR3 comprises 14 residues. CDR3 protein: CSAREQGAIDEQYF. In DNA, the CDR3 is TGCAGTGCTAGAGAACAGGGGGCTATCGACGAGCAGTACTTC.

This chain connects TRBV7-9 to TRBJ2-3; no reliable D call. Germline CDR1 SEHNR, CDR2 FQNEAQ (reference sequence). Trimming cost V 4 bases and J 3 bases, with 8 bases left between them. The CDR3 sequence is 13 residues long. The CDR3 protein is CASSSVETDTQYF. The CDR3 bases are TGTGCCAGCAGCTCCGTAGAAACAGATACGCAGTATTTT.

This rearrangement joins TRBV7-9 to TRBJ1-3; 7 positions match TRBD1. CDR3 length: 15 amino acids. J gave up 8 bases and V 3 bases, and 10 bases lay outside the gene matches. CDR1 and CDR2 (germline): SEHNR, FQNEAQ (reference sequence). The CDR3, as DNA: TGTGCCAGCAGCTTGACACAGGGGAGAGGTGACACCATATATTTT. Translated, it gives CASSLTQGRGDTIYF.

This chain joins TRBV6-1 and TRBJ1-1, with 9 bases that match TRBD1. V lost 6 bases, J lost 4 bases, and 18 bases stayed unmatched. The CDR3 spans 18 residues. From germline, CDR1 is MNHNS and CDR2 SASEGT. The CDR3: CASRPPFPGQGSGTEAFF. The CDR3 DNA reads TGTGCCAGCAGACCCCCGTTCCCGGGACAGGGTTCGGGCACTGAAGCTTTCTTT.

The chain has TRBV18 and TRBJ2-1; TRBD2 matches 13 bases. In germline, CDR1 is KGHSH, CDR2 LQKENI. This CDR3 is built from 17 residues. The J segment lost 8 bases and the V segment lost 8 bases, leaving 15 bases of the junction unmatched. CDR3 sequence: CASTVRTSGSFIYEQFF. CDR3 nucleotides: TGTGCCAGCACGGTGCGGACTAGCGGGAGTTTCATATATGAGCAGTTCTTC. The full variable domain, rest sourced from reference TRBV18 and TRBJ2-1, is NAGVMQNPRHLVRRRGQEARLRCSPMKGHSHVYWYRQLPEEGLKFMVYLQKENIIDESGMPKERFSAEFPKEGPSILRIQQVVRGDSAAYFCASTVRTSGSFIYEQFFGPGTRLTVL.

This clonotype was detected a few times. V and J are TRBV5-6 and TRBJ1-4; no firm D call. Trimming left V 0 bases short and J 4 bases short, with 10 bases between. This CDR3 comprises 15 residues. Germline-derived CDR1 and CDR2 are SGHDT and YYEEEE. CDR3 DNA: TGTGCCAGCAGCTTGGAAACAGCTTATAATGAAAAACTGTTTTTT. This gives the protein CASSLETAYNEKLFF.

This clonotype was found a few times. The chain recombines TRBV6-1 with TRBJ2-7; D unresolved. Germline V gives CDR1 MNHNS, CDR2 SASEGT. The CDR3 loop spans 15 amino acids. Trimming left V 3 bases short and J 0 bases short, with 12 bases between. In DNA form, the CDR3 reads TGTGCCAGCAGTGAGTGGAGAGGCAGCTCCTACGAGCAGTACTTC. Encoded protein: CASSEWRGSSYEQYF.

The chain couples TRBV20-1 to TRBJ2-1; 10 bases match TRBD2. Germline V gene lookup returns CDR1 DFQATT and CDR2 SNEGSKA (reference sequence). This CDR3 has 14 amino acids. After removal of 4 bases from V and 7 bases from J, the junction contained 7 bases not matched to a gene. The CDR3 DNA follows: TGCAGTGCTATCCGGCTAGCGGGAGCAAATGAGCAGTTCTTC. This translates into CSAIRLAGANEQFF.